What follows is one T cell receptor beta chain and its context. As yet, its antigen is unknown. At one end, the junction sequence differs from germline, possibly due to a read error. The data stem from a study of T cell repertoires in cytomegalovirus infection. Germline assignment: CDR1 SGHTA and CDR2 FQGNSA. The CDR3 has 14 amino acids. Each CDR3 protein gets one entry after TCRdb re-called the reads with MiXCR. Found here are tens of thousands of distinct CDR3 sequences, 20% of them singletons; the top ten hold around 18%. The sample was PBMCs, sequenced either directly or after in vitro stimulation (not recorded which). This TCR was sampled from a human donor in good health (CMV status not recorded). Some clones in this sample may be carry-over from other donors' samples. The chain joins TRBV7-2 to TRBJ2-3; 9 bases match TRBD2. The CDR3 reads CASSLTRGGGGAHF. For the CDR3, the DNA is TGTGCCAGCTCTTTGACGAGAGGGGGCGGGGGGGCGCATTTT.